This record covers a single T cell receptor (beta chain). Its antigen is unknown. V dropped 0 bases and J dropped 4; count of bases not matched to a gene: 1. The CDR3 sequence is 15 residues long. Germline V gives CDR1 SSHAT, CDR2 FNYEAQ (reference sequence). TCRdb keeps only in-frame clones here, not all; method: immunoSEQ multiplex PCR. The sample has 71,000 or so clones, over 85% seen once. The data stem from a study of cytomegalovirus exposure and HLA in healthy donors. Whole-study findings and limits: Some TCR beta chains (about 170 of them) were listed as cytomegalovirus-associated.

The genes are TRBV7-7 and TRBJ2-5; 11 bases are shared with TRBD1. The sequence came from a man aged 18 to 30 in good health and CMV-seropositive. The source material was PBMCs. The CDR3 DNA sequence: TGTGCCAGCAGCTTAGCCGGGACAGGGGGAGAGACCCAGTACTTC. Translation gives CASSLAGTGGETQYF.